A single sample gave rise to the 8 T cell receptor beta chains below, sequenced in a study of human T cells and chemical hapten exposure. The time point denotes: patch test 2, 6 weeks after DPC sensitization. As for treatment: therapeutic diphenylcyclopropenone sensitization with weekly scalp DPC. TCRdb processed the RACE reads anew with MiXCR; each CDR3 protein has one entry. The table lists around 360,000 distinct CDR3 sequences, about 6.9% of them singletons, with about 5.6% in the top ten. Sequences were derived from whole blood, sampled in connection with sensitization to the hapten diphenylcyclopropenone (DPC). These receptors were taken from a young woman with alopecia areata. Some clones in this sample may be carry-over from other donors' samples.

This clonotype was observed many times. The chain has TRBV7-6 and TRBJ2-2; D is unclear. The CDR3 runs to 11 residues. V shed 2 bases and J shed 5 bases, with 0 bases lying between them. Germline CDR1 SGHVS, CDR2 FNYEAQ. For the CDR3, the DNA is TGTGCCAGCAGCTTAACCGGGGAGCTGTTTTTT. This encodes CASSLTGELFF.

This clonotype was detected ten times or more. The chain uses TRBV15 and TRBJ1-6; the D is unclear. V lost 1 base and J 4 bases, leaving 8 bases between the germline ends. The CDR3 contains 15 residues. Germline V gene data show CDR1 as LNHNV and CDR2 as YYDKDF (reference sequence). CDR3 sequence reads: CATSRAGQYNSPLHF. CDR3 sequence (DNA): TGTGCCACCAGCAGAGCTGGCCAGTATAATTCACCCCTCCACTTT.

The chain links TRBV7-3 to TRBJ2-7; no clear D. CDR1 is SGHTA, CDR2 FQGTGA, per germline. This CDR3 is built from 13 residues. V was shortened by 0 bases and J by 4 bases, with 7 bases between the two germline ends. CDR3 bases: TGTGCCAGCAGCTTAACTCAGGAGTACGAGCAGTACTTC. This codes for CASSLTQEYEQYF.

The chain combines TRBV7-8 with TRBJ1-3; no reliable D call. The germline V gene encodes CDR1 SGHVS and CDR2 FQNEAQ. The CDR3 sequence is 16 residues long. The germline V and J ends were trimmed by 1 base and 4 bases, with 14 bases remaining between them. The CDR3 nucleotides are TGTGCCAGCAGCTTAGGCCGGGTCGGTAAAGGAAACACCATATATTTT. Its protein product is CASSLGRVGKGNTIYF.

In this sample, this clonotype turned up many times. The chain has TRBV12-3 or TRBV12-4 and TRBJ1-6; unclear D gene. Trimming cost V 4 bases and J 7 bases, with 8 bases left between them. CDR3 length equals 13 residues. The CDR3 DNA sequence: TGTGCCAGCAGTTCCCGGACCAATTCACCCCTCCACTTT. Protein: CASSSRTNSPLHF.

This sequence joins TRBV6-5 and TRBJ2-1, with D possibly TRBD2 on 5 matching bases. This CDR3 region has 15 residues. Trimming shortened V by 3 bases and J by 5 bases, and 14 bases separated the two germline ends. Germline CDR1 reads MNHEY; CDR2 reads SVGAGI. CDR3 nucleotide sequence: TGTGCCAGCAGTTATGAACTAGGCATGAACAATGAGCAGTTCTTC. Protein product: CASSYELGMNNEQFF.

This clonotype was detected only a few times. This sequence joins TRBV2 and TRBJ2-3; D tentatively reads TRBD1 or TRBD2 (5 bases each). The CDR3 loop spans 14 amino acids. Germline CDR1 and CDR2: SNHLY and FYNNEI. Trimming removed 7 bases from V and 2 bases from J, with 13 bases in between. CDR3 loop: CASKNGASTDTQYF. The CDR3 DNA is TGTGCCAGCAAAAACGGGGCTTCCACAGATACGCAGTATTTT.

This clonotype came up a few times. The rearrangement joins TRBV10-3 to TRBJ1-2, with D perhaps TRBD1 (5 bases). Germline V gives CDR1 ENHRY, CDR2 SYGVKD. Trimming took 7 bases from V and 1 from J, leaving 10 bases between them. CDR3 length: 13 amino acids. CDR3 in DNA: TGTGCCATCACCAGGACACTTAACTATGGCTACACCTTC. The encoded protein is CAITRTLNYGYTF.